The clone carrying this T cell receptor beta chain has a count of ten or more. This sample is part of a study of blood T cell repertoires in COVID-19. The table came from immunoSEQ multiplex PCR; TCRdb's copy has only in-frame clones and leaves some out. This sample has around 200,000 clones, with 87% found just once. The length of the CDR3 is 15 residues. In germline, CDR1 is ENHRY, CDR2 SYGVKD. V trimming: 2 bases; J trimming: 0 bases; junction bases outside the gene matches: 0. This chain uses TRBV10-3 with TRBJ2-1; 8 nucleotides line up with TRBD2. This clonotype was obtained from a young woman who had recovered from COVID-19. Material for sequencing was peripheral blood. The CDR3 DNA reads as TGTGCCATCAGTGAGACTAGCGGCTCCTACAATGAGCAGTTCTTC. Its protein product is CAISETSGSYNEQFF.